There are a few counts of the clone carrying this T cell receptor beta chain. The antigen is not known. The table came from immunoSEQ multiplex PCR; TCRdb's copy has only in-frame clones and leaves some out. The table has about 15,000 clones, approximately 69% seen once. This sample was taken from a study of memory B cells and T cells in multiple sclerosis. Overall study results and limits: Compartments had unequal clone-set sizes, affecting shared clonotype counts.

The sequenced material came from memory (CD45RO+) CD4+ T cells from blood. The sequence was collected from a human donor with multiple sclerosis.

The CDR3 region has the DNA TGTGCCAGCAGGACAGGGAAAGAGCCCCAGCATTTT. This translates into CASRTGKEPQHF. The chain has TRBV6-1 and TRBJ1-5; TRBD1 agrees at 7 bases. The CDR3 covers 12 residues. After removal of 6 bases from V and 8 bases from J, the junction contained 4 bases not matched to a gene. From germline, CDR1 is MNHNS and CDR2 SASEGT.